This is a list of T cell receptor beta chains from one sample in a study of T cell responses to AZD1222 COVID-19 vaccine. Libraries were prepared by immunoSEQ multiplex PCR; TCRdb keeps only in-frame clonotypes and omits some of them. The sample comprises 95,000 to 150,000 clones, approximately 90% of which are singletons, and 8.4% rests with the top ten. Material: peripheral blood, obtained on day 0 of AZD1222 vaccination. These receptors were taken from an adult in good health. The CDR3 runs from the conserved cysteine through the conserved F or W. Each record gives: V gene, J gene, D gene, clone size, CDR3 DNA, CDR3 protein. D genes are given only for firm matches. The listing skips clone size in some rows; elsewhere it reads once, few, many or a size class.

>TRBV9|TRBJ2-7|NA|NA
TGTGCCAGCAGCCCCCGGGGGTTGTACGAGCAGTACTTC
CASSPRGLYEQYF
>TRBV28|TRBJ1-1|TRBD1|NA
TGTGTCCAGCAGACCTCCTCAGGGGGCACTGAAGCTTTCTTT
CVQQTSSGGTEAFF
>TRBV2|TRBJ1-2|NA|NA
TGTGCCAGCAGCCGGCCTCGGAGGCAGCTGGGGCGATCGAGCTACACCTTC
CASSRPRRQLGRSSYTF
>TRBV5-4|TRBJ2-3|TRBD2|NA
TGTGCCAGCAGCCGGAGACTAGCGGGGGTCACAGATACGCAGTATTTT
CASSRRLAGVTDTQYF
>TRBV10-2|TRBJ2-7|NA|once
TGCGCCAGCAGCGCTCGGGCAGAGGCTAACTACGAGCAGTACTTC
CASSARAEANYEQYF
>TRBV5-4|TRBJ2-3|NA|NA
TGTGCCAGCAGCTTGACTACAGATACGCAGTATTTT
CASSLTTDTQYF
>TRBV9|TRBJ2-3|NA|NA
TGTGCCAGCAGCCCCCGAGCCCGGGGCACAGATACGCAGTATTTT
CASSPRARGTDTQYF
>TRBV18|TRBJ2-1|TRBD2|NA
TGTGCCAGCTCTCCCGGGGGGGTTAGCAATGAGCAGTTCTTC
CASSPGGVSNEQFF
>TRBV5-1|TRBJ2-5|TRBD2|NA
TGCGCCAGCAGAACTGGGCTAGCGGGAGGAGAGACCCAGTACTTC
CASRTGLAGGETQYF
>TRBV19|TRBJ2-6|NA|NA
TGTGCCAGTAGGACCGGGGCCAACGTCCTGACTTTC
CASRTGANVLTF
>TRBV3-1/TRBV3-2|TRBJ2-7|TRBD2|NA
TGTGCCAGCAGCCCTATAGCGGGGGACTACGAGCAGTACTTC
CASSPIAGDYEQYF
>TRBV9|TRBJ2-1|NA|NA
TGTGCCAGCAGCGTAGCCCAGATAGTCGGTGAGCAGTTCTTC
CASSVAQIVGEQFF
>TRBV28|TRBJ1-2|NA|NA
TGTGCCAGCAGTTTTCCCGGGGCCCTTAACTATGGCTACACCTTC
CASSFPGALNYGYTF
>TRBV15|TRBJ1-1|NA|NA
TGTGCCACCAGCAGACAGGCTAACACTGAAGCTTTCTTT
CATSRQANTEAFF
>TRBV24-1|TRBJ2-1|TRBD2|NA
TGTGCCACCGCCGGGGGGACTAGCGTTAATGAGCAGTTCTTC
CATAGGTSVNEQFF
>TRBV15|TRBJ1-4|NA|NA
TGTGCCACCAGCAGAGAGGGGATTAATGAAAAACTGTTTTTT
CATSREGINEKLFF
>TRBV30|TRBJ1-3|TRBD1|NA
TGTGCCTGGACCCCCGGGACAGTAGGAAACACCATATATTTT
CAWTPGTVGNTIYF
>TRBV30|TRBJ2-7|TRBD2|NA
TGTGCCTGGAGTGTAGTAGCGGGGCTTTACGAGCAGTACTTC
CAWSVVAGLYEQYF
>TRBV25-1|TRBJ2-3|NA|NA
TGTGCCAGCAGTGAATCTGAGGTATTCACAGATACGCAGTATTTT
CASSESEVFTDTQYF
>TRBV3-1/TRBV3-2|TRBJ2-1|TRBD1|once
TGTGCCAGCAGCCAATTTGGGACAGTCTCCTACAATGAGCAGTTCTTC
CASSQFGTVSYNEQFF
>TRBV24-1|TRBJ2-2|TRBD1|NA
TGTGCCACCAGCGGACAGGGTAAAAACACCGGGGAGCTGTTTTTT
CATSGQGKNTGELFF
>TRBV18|TRBJ1-4|NA|NA
TGTGCCAGCTCCCTCAACGGCCGAGGGTTGTGGGAAAAACTGTTTTTT
CASSLNGRGLWEKLFF
>TRBV3-1/TRBV3-2|TRBJ2-2|TRBD2|NA
TGTGCCAGCAGCCCTAGCGGGGGGCTCACCGGGGAGCTGTTTTTT
CASSPSGGLTGELFF
>TRBV11-2|TRBJ1-1|NA|NA
TGTGCCAGCAGCTTAACAACGCTAGGATCCACTGAAGCTTTCTTT
CASSLTTLGSTEAFF
>TRBV27|TRBJ1-3|NA|NA
TGTGCCAGCAGTTCCTTGACAGGAGCTGGAAACACCATATATTTT
CASSSLTGAGNTIYF
>TRBV12-3/TRBV12-4|TRBJ1-2|NA|NA
TGTGCCAGCAGTGGGGGACTTCGTTTAGGCTACACCTTC
CASSGGLRLGYTF
>TRBV11-3|TRBJ1-1|NA|NA
TGTGCCAGCAGCTCGGGGCGGGGTGGAGCTTTCTTT
CASSSGRGGAFF
>TRBV4-2|TRBJ1-2|NA|NA
TGTGCCAGCAGCCAAGTCGGAACAGAGATGTACTATGGCTACACCTTC
CASSQVGTEMYYGYTF
>TRBV11-2|TRBJ1-3|NA|NA
TGTGCCAGCAGCTCTTTAGGATCCGGAAACACCATATATTTT
CASSSLGSGNTIYF
>TRBV3-1/TRBV3-2|TRBJ2-3|NA|NA
TGTGCCAGCAGCCAAGAGGTCATGAGGGGACTTCCTTTCACAGATACGCAGTATTTT
CASSQEVMRGLPFTDTQYF
>TRBV11-2|TRBJ1-5|NA|NA
TGTGCCAGCAGCTTCACGTGGGACAATCAGCCCCAGCATTTT
CASSFTWDNQPQHF
>TRBV28|TRBJ2-7|TRBD2|NA
TGTGCCAGCACCCGGACTAGCGGGGGTGGTGAGCAGTACTTC
CASTRTSGGGEQYF
>TRBV30|TRBJ2-1|TRBD2|NA
TGTGCCTGGACGTCGGGGGGTAGCTCCTACAATGAGCAGTTCTTC
CAWTSGGSSYNEQFF
>TRBV2|TRBJ1-2|TRBD1|NA
TGTGCCAGCAGTGTAGGGGACAGGGGTGCCTATGGCTACACCTTC
CASSVGDRGAYGYTF
>TRBV7-9|TRBJ1-4|TRBD1|NA
TGTGCCAGCAACCTAATCGGACAGGCTGGAGAAAAACTGTTTTTT
CASNLIGQAGEKLFF
>TRBV19|TRBJ1-1|NA|NA
TGTGCCAGTAGTACAGGCACTGAAGCTTTCTTT
CASSTGTEAFF
>TRBV7-6|TRBJ1-4|NA|NA
TGTGCCAGCAGCTTAACAGGCTCAACTAATGAAAAACTGTTTTTT
CASSLTGSTNEKLFF
>TRBV7-8|TRBJ1-2|NA|NA
TGTGCCAGCAGCTATCGGCAGGGGCGTAACTATGGCTACACCTTC
CASSYRQGRNYGYTF
>TRBV12-3/TRBV12-4|TRBJ1-2|NA|NA
TGTGCCAGCAGCAACTGGGTGGGGCAGGGCTACACCTTC
CASSNWVGQGYTF
>TRBV6-5|TRBJ2-5|TRBD2|NA
TGTGCCAGCACTATACGGGGGGGGTCGGCCCAGTACTTC
CASTIRGGSAQYF
>TRBV29-1|TRBJ2-2|NA|once
TGCAGCGTTGAAGATGGTATCACCGGGGAGCTGTTTTTT
CSVEDGITGELFF